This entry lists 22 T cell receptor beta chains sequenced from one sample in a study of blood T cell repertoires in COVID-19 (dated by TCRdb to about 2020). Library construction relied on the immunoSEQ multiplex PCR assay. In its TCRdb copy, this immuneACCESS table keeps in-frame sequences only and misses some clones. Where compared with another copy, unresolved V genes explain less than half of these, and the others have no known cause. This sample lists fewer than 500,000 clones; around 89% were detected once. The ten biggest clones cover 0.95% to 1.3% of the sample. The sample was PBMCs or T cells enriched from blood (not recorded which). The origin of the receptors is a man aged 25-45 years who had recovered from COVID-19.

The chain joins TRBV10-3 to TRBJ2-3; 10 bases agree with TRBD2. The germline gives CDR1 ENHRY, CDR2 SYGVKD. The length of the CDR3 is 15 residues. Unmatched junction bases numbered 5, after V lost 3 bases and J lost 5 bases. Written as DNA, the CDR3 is TGTGCCATCAGTGACCCACTAGCGGGGCAAGATACGCAGTATTTT. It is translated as CAISDPLAGQDTQYF.

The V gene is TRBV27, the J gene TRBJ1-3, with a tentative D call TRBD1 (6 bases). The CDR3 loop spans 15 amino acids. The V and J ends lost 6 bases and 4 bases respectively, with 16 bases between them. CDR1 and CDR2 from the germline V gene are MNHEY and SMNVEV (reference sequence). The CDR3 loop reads CASRETSGAGNTIYF. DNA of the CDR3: TGTGCCAGCAGGGAGACTTCAGGGGCAGGAAACACCATATATTTT.

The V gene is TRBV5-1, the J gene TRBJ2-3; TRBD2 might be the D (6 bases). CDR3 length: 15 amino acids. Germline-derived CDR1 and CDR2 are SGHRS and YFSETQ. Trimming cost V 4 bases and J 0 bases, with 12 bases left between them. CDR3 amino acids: CASSIGGLSTDTQYF. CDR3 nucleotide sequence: TGCGCCAGCAGCATCGGAGGGCTGAGCACAGATACGCAGTATTTT.

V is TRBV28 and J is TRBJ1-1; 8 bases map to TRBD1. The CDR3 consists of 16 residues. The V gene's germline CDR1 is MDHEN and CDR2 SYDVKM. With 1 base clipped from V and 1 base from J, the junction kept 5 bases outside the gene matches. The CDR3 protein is CASSLYQGAGNTEAFF. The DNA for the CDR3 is TGTGCCAGCAGTTTATATCAGGGGGCGGGGAACACTGAAGCTTTCTTT.

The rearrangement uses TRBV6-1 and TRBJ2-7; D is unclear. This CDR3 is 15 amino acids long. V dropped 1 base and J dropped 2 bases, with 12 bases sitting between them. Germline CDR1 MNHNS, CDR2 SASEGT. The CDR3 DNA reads TGTGCCAGCAGTGAAGAGAGAATTCGGGCCTACGAGCAGTACTTC. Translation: CASSEERIRAYEQYF.

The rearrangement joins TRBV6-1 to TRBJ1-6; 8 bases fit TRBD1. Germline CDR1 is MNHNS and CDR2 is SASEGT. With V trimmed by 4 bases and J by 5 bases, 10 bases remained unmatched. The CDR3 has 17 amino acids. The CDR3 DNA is TGTGCCAGCAGTGTTTACGGGACAGGAGTGGATAATTCACCCCTCCACTTT. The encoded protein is CASSVYGTGVDNSPLHF.

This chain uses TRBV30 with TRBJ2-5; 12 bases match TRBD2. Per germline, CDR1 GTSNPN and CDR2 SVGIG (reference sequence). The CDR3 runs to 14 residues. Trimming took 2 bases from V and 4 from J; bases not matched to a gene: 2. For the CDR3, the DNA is TGTGCCTGGAGTCTAGCGGGAGGGGGAGAGACCCAGTACTTC. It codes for CAWSLAGGGETQYF. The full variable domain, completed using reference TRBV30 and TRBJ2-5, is SQTIHQWPATLVQPVGSPLSLECTVEGTSNPNLYWYRQAAGRGLQLLFYSVGIGQISSEVPQNLSASRPQDRQFILSSKKLLLSDSGFYLCAWSLAGGGETQYFGPGTRLLVL.

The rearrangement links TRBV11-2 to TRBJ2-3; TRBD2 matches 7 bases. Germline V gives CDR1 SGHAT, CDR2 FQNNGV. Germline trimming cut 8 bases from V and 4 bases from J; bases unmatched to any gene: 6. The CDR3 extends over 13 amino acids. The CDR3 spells CASGAGVADTQYF. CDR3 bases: TGTGCCAGCGGTGCGGGAGTTGCAGATACGCAGTATTTT. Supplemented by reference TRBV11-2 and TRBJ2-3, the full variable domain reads EAGVAQSPRYKIIEKRQSVAFWCNPISGHATLYWYQQILGQGPKLLIQFQNNGVVDDSQLPKDRFSAERLKGVDSTLKIQPAKLEDSAVYLCASGAGVADTQYFGPGTRLTVL.

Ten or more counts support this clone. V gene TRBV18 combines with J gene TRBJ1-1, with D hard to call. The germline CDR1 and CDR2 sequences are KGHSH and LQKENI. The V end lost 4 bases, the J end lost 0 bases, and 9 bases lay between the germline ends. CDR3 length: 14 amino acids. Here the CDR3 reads CASSQNSMNTEAFF. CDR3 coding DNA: TGTGCCAGCTCACAAAACAGTATGAACACTGAAGCTTTCTTT.

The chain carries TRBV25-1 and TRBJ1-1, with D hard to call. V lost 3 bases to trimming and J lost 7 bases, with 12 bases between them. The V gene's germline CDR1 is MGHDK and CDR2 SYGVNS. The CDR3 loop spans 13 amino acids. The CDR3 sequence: CASSDTPGFEAFF. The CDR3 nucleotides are TGTGCCAGCAGTGACACGCCGGGATTTGAAGCTTTCTTT.

As DNA, the CDR3 is TGTGCCTGGAGTGTGTCAGGCGAGCAGTACTTC. It codes for CAWSVSGEQYF. J is TRBJ2-7 and V is TRBV30; no clear D gene. Between the trimmed V and J ends, which lost 0 bases and 6 bases, there was a span of 6 bases. CDR1 is GTSNPN and CDR2 is SVGIG in the germline V gene (reference sequence). This CDR3 has 11 amino acids.

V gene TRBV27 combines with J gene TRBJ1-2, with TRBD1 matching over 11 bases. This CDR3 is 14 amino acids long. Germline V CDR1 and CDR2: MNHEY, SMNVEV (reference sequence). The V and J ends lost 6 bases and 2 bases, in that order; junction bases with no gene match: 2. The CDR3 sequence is CASRRTGGNYGYTF. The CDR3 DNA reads TGTGCCAGCAGGAGGACAGGGGGCAACTATGGCTACACCTTC.

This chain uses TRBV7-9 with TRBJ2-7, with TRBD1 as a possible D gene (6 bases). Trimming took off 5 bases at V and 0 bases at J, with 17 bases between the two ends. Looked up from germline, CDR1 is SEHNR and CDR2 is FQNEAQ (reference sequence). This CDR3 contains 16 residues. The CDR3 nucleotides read TGTGCCAGCAGCCCTTCCCAGGGGACCCACTCCTACGAGCAGTACTTC. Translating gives CASSPSQGTHSYEQYF.

CDR3 sequence reads: CASSFTADYNSPLHF. In nucleotides, the CDR3 is TGTGCCAGCAGTTTCACAGCTGACTATAATTCACCCCTCCACTTT. V is TRBV27 and J is TRBJ1-6; no definite D call. Germline V gives CDR1 MNHEY, CDR2 SMNVEV (reference sequence). Trimming stripped 3 bases from V and 3 bases from J, with 9 bases between. The CDR3 sequence is 15 residues long.

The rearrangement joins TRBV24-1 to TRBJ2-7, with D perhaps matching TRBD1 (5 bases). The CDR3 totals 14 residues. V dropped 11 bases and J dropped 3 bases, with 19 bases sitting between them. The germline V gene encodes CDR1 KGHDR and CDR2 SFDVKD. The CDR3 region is CAILGRDRSYEQYF. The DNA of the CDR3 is TGTGCCATCCTGGGCCGAGACAGAAGCTACGAGCAGTACTTC.

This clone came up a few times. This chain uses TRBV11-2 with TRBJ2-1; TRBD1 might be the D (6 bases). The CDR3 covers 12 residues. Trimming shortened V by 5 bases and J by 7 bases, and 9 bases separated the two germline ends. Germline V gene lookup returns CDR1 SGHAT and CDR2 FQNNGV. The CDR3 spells CASSTRGNEQFF. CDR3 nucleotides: TGTGCCAGCAGCACCAGGGGAAATGAGCAGTTCTTC.

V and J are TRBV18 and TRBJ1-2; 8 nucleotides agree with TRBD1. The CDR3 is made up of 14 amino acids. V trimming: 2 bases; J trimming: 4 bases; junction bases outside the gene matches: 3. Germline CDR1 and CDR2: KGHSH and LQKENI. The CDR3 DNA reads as TGTGCCAGCTCACCAGTCAGGGGGCCCTATGGCTACACCTTC. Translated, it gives CASSPVRGPYGYTF.

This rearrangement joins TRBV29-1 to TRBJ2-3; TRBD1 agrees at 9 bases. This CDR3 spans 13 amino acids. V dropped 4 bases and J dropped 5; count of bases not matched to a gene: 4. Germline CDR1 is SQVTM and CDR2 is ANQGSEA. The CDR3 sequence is CSVVQGAGDTQYF. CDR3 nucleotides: TGCAGCGTTGTACAGGGGGCAGGAGATACGCAGTATTTT.

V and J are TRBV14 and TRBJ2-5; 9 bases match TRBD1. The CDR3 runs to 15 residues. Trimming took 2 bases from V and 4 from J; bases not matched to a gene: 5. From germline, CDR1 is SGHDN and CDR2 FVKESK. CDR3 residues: CASSQPGQGLETQYF. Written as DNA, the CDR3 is TGTGCCAGCAGCCAACCGGGACAGGGATTAGAGACCCAGTACTTC.

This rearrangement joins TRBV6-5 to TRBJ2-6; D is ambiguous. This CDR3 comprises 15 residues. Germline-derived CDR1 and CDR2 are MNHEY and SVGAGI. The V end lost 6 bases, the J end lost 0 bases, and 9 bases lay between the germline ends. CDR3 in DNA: TGTGCCAGCAGACTTGAGGTCTCTGGGGCCAACGTCCTGACTTTC. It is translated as CASRLEVSGANVLTF.

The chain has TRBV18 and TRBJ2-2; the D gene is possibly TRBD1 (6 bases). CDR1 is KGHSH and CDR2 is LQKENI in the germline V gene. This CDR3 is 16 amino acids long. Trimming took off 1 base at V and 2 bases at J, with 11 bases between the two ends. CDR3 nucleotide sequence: TGTGCCAGCTCACCACGGACAGTTCTTAACACCGGGGAGCTGTTTTTT. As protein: CASSPRTVLNTGELFF.

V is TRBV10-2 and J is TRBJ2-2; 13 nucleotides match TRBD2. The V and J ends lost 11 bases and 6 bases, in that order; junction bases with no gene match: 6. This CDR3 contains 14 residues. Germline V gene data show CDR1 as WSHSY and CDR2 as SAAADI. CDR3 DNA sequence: TGCGCCGGGGGGACTAGCGGGACAGCCGGGGAGCTGTTTTTT. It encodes CAGGTSGTAGELFF.